This TCR beta chain was found in a study of CD8 T cells in ankylosing spondylitis. Overall study results and limits: Relatively scarce in peripheral blood, disease-linked clones were CD8+. Made up of fewer than ten highly homologous variants, a TCR beta motif appeared characteristic of ankylosing spondylitis blood. Some of the motif variants had earlier been found in reactive arthritis patients' fluid and blood.

Germline CDR1 ENHRY, CDR2 SYGVKD. CDR3 size: 17 residues. The V gene end was trimmed by 1 base and the J gene end by 7 bases; junction bases not matched to a gene: 11. In making TCR beta libraries, quantitative 5'-RACE with molecular barcodes was used. MiXCR, applied by TCRdb to the 5' RACE reads, yields one record per CDR3 protein. The sample holds 750,000 to 850,000 distinct CDR3 sequences, 10% to 15% seen once. In its sample, this clonotype was seen a few times. Its antigen remains unknown. The source material was blood, either unsorted or a sorted T cell fraction (not recorded which). This TCR was recovered from a male donor with ankylosing spondylitis. The rearrangement links TRBV10-3 to TRBJ2-1; 9 nucleotides agree with TRBD1. This chain's CDR3 is CAISEWRGQGEPNEQFF. The CDR3 region has the DNA TGTGCCATCAGTGAGTGGCGGGGACAGGGAGAACCGAATGAGCAGTTCTTC.